The 16 T cell receptor beta chains presented below share a single source sample, sequenced in a study of T cell repertoires in cytomegalovirus infection. TCRdb re-analysed the reads in MiXCR, keeping a single row per CDR3 protein. This table holds approximately 500,000 distinct CDR3 sequences, about 15% found once. The sequenced material came from CD8+ T cells from PBMCs. The receptors derive from a human donor in good health (CMV status not recorded). Some clones in this sample may be carry-over from other donors' samples.

This clonotype was seen many times. As DNA, the CDR3 is TGTGCCAGCAGTAACAACTACAATGAGCAGTTCTTC. It yields the protein CASSNNYNEQFF. V usage is TRBV7-2 and J usage is TRBJ2-1, with D unresolved. V lost 6 bases to trimming and J lost 3 bases, with 6 bases between them. The CDR3 spans 12 residues. Germline V lookup: CDR1 SGHTA, CDR2 FQGNSA.

The chain couples TRBV14 to TRBJ2-5; perhaps TRBD2 as D (7 bases). Trimming took off 6 bases at V and 4 bases at J, with 18 bases between the two ends. Germline V lookup: CDR1 SGHDN, CDR2 FVKESK. The length of the CDR3 is 15 residues. This chain's CDR3 is CASSPQGRERETQYF. DNA of the CDR3: TGTGCCAGCAGTCCCCAGGGGCGGGAGAGAGAGACCCAGTACTTC.

This chain's CDR3 is CASSGAGTGGNEQFF. The CDR3 DNA sequence: TGTGCCAGCAGCGGGGCCGGGACAGGGGGTAATGAGCAGTTCTTC. The chain has TRBV5-6 and TRBJ2-1, with 11 bases matching TRBD1. The CDR3 has 15 residues. In germline, CDR1 is SGHDT, CDR2 YYEEEE. V trimming: 4 bases; J trimming: 7 bases; junction bases outside the gene matches: 7. The full variable domain, its missing parts supplied by reference TRBV5-6 and TRBJ2-1, is DAGVTQSPTHLIKTRGQQVTLRCSPKSGHDTVSWYQQALGQGPQFIFQYYEEEERQRGNFPDRFSGHQFPNYSSELNVNALLLGDSALYLCASSGAGTGGNEQFFGPGTRLTVL.

Notes on this clonotype: No conserved phenylalanine or tryptophan is present at the end of the CDR3, so a read error is the likely explanation. The rearrangement links TRBV6-1 to TRBJ2-1, with TRBD1 identical over 7 bases. Germline CDR1 is MNHNS and CDR2 is SASEGT. The V and J ends lost 10 bases and 6 bases, in that order; junction bases with no gene match: 15. This CDR3 comprises 15 residues. CDR3 sequence (DNA): TGTGCCACCCTCCGTGAGGGGGCGTTCAGCAATGAGCAGTTCTTA. Translation gives CATLREGAFSNEQFL.

This clonotype was counted a few times. The rearrangement links TRBV15 to TRBJ2-5; D unclear. Germline-derived CDR1 and CDR2 are LNHNV and YYDKDF (reference sequence). This CDR3 contains 11 residues. V lost 9 bases, J lost 7 bases, and 12 bases lay in between. This CDR3 is CATRSKGTQYF. Here the CDR3 DNA reads TGTGCCACTCGGTCAAAAGGGACCCAGTACTTC.

In the case of this clonotype: This may arise from a read error, as a much more abundant clone is one base away. This chain's CDR3 is CASRTGPSPGKLFF. DNA for the CDR3: TGTGCCAGCAGGACCGGACCGAGCCCCGGGAAGCTGTTTTTT. This rearrangement joins TRBV7-3 to TRBJ2-2, with D possibly being TRBD2 (5 bases). The length of the CDR3 is 14 residues. From germline, CDR1 is SGHTA and CDR2 FQGTGA.

This clonotype came up many times. The gene calls are TRBV7-6 and TRBJ1-4; weak D call: TRBD1 (6 bases). Per the germline V gene, CDR1 is SGHVS and CDR2 is FNYEAQ. The CDR3 runs 15 residues. The V and J ends lost 1 base and 4 bases respectively, with 10 bases between them. CDR3 DNA: TGTGCCAGCAGCTTAGTTGGACAGCGTAATGAAAAACTGTTTTTT. Protein: CASSLVGQRNEKLFF.

This clonotype was observed at least ten times. This chain connects TRBV11-2 to TRBJ1-2; 10 bases agree with TRBD1. CDR1 is SGHAT and CDR2 is FQNNGV in the germline V gene. The CDR3 is 16 residues long. V lost 2 bases to trimming and J lost 6 bases; unmatched junction nucleotides: 9. CDR3 in DNA: TGTGCCAGCAGCTTATGGCGGACAGGGGGAGAAGATGGCTACACCTTC. Protein: CASSLWRTGGEDGYTF.

There are many counts of this clonotype. The J gene is TRBJ1-1, the V gene TRBV7-8; D uncertain. The V and J ends lost 5 bases and 4 bases respectively, with 11 bases between them. Germline V gene sequence: CDR1 SGHVS, CDR2 FQNEAQ. The CDR3 spans 13 residues. In DNA form, the CDR3 reads TGTGCCAGCAGCGCGAGGCGGGGCACTGAAGCTTTCTTT. Protein product: CASSARRGTEAFF. The variable domain in full, completed from reference TRBV7-8 and TRBJ1-1, reads GAGVSQSPRYKVAKRGQDVALRCDPISGHVSLFWYQQALGQGPEFLTYFQNEAQLDKSGLPSDRFFAERPEGSVSTLKIQRTQQEDSAVYLCASSARRGTEAFFGQGTRLTVV.

Concerning this clonotype itself: This may arise from a read error, as a much more abundant clone is one base away. The chain has TRBV2 and TRBJ1-5; TRBD1 is a possible D gene (5 bases). CDR1 is SNHLY and CDR2 is FYNNEI in the germline V gene. The CDR3 is 17 amino acids. The CDR3 sequence is CASSDVFERGTHQLQHF. The CDR3 bases are TGTGCCAGCAGTGACGTGTTTGAGAGGGGAACCCATCAGCTCCAGCATTTT.

Ten or more counts support this clonotype. The genes are TRBV12-3 or TRBV12-4 and TRBJ2-7; 7 bases agree with TRBD1. This CDR3 is built from 17 residues. V lost 3 bases, J lost 3 bases, and 14 bases stayed unmatched. CDR3 bases: TGTGCCAGCAGTTTCCAAACCAGATTGACAGGGTACTACGAGCAGTACTTC. The encoded protein is CASSFQTRLTGYYEQYF.

This clonotype has just a few counts. The V call is TRBV20-1, the J call TRBJ2-5; 7 bases map to TRBD1. Germline trimming cut 6 bases from V and 2 bases from J; bases unmatched to any gene: 9. The CDR3 spans 14 residues. Germline lookup yields CDR1 DFQATT and CDR2 SNEGSKA (reference sequence). CDR3 DNA sequence: TGCAGTGCCCCACAGGGGTGGGAGCAAGAGACCCAGTACTTC. Its protein is CSAPQGWEQETQYF.

This clonotype has more than one count but fewer than ten. The rearrangement links TRBV19 to TRBJ2-1, with no clear D. The V end lost 3 bases, the J end lost 5 bases, and 8 bases lay between the germline ends. Looked up from germline, CDR1 is LNHDA and CDR2 is SQIVND (reference sequence). The CDR3 sequence is 13 residues long. CDR3 residues: CASSINRNNEQFF. Here the CDR3 DNA reads TGTGCCAGTAGTATTAACAGAAACAATGAGCAGTTCTTC.

This clonotype was detected a few times. V and J are TRBV5-6 and TRBJ2-3; 7 nucleotides match TRBD2. Germline CDR1 reads SGHDT; CDR2 reads YYEEEE. The V and J ends lost 0 bases and 2 bases, in that order; junction bases with no gene match: 6. CDR3 length equals 16 residues. CDR3 coding DNA: TGTGCCAGCAGCTTGGAGGCTAGCGGAGTCACAGATACGCAGTATTTT. Protein sequence: CASSLEASGVTDTQYF.

This clonotype was seen a handful of times. The chain has TRBV27 and TRBJ2-7, with D possibly matching TRBD2 (5 bases). The V gene lost 5 bases and the J gene lost 0 bases, with 11 bases spanning the gap. The CDR3 length is 14 residues. Germline V gene lookup returns CDR1 MNHEY and CDR2 SMNVEV (reference sequence). CDR3 sequence reads: CASSRADFSYEQYF. The DNA for the CDR3 is TGTGCCAGCAGTAGGGCGGACTTCTCCTACGAGCAGTACTTC.

V gene TRBV5-5 combines with J gene TRBJ2-7; D is undetermined. Trimming removed 4 bases from V and 5 bases from J, with 13 bases in between. Germline V lookup: CDR1 SGHKS, CDR2 YYEKEE (reference sequence). This CDR3 region has 13 residues. DNA of the CDR3: TGTGCCAGCAGCCCATCCCTGGCCCACGAGCAGTACTTC. This gives the protein CASSPSLAHEQYF.